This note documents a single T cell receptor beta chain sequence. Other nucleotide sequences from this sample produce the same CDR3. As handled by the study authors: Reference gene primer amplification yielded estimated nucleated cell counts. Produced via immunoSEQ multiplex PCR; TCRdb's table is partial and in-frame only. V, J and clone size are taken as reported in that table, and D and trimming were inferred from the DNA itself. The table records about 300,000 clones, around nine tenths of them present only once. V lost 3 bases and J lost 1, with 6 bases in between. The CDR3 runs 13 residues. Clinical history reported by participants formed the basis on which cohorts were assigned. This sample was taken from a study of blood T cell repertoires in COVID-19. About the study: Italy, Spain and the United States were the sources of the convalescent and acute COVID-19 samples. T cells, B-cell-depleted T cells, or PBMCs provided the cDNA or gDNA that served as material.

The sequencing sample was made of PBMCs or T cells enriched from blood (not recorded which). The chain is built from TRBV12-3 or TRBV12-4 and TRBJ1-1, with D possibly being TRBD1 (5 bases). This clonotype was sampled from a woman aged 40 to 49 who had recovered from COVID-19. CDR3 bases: TGTGCCAGCAGTTTCGGGGGGAACACTGAAGCTTTCTTT. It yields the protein CASSFGGNTEAFF.